The entry below describes one T cell receptor beta chain. Original methodology: Reference gene primer amplification in the assay estimated nucleated cell counts. Clones were read by immunoSEQ multiplex PCR, and TCRdb kept only the in-frame ones, dropping some. The V and J calls and clone size are taken from that table; D and trimming were inferred from the DNA. The table lists 470,000 or so clones, 80% to 90% of them singletons. Trimming stripped 5 bases from V and 1 base from J, with 14 bases between. The CDR3 runs to 15 residues. Germline values: CDR1 SGHTA, CDR2 FQGNSA. This record belongs to a study of blood T cell repertoires in COVID-19. Overall study: Donors in the United States, Italy and Spain gave samples during acute or convalescent COVID-19. Sources were T cells, B-cell-depleted T cells, or PBMCs; the material itself was cDNA or gDNA.

This clonotype was sampled from a woman between 25 and 40 years old with acute or convalescent COVID-19. Sequencing was carried out using peripheral blood. The chain is built from TRBV7-2 and TRBJ1-1, with TRBD1 as a possible D gene (6 bases). CDR3 sequence: CASSIPETGNTEAFF. As DNA, the CDR3 is TGTGCCAGCAGCATTCCAGAGACAGGGAACACTGAAGCTTTCTTT.